These 11 T cell receptor beta chains share one sample of origin, sequenced in a study of blood T cells in healthy people across ages. Combining a sample-barcoded 5' primer with a J-beta primer mix, a second PCR ran for roughly 6 to 12 cycles. MiXCR, run by TCRdb on the 5' RACE reads, gives a single entry per CDR3 protein. The repertoire holds 1.5 million to 1.9 million distinct CDR3 sequences, with about 45% as singletons. Sequences were obtained from blood. Receptor source: a woman between 18 and 29 years old in good health.

The sample holds a few counts of this clonotype. The rearrangement joins TRBV27 to TRBJ2-3; TRBD1 or TRBD2 may be the D gene (5 bases each). This CDR3 has 14 residues. Per germline, CDR1 MNHEY and CDR2 SMNVEV (reference sequence). Trimming took 5 bases from V and 10 from J, leaving 19 bases between them. The CDR3 nucleotides read TGTGCCAGCAGTGAGATCGGGACGATGTCCGCGCAGTATTTT. Its translation: CASSEIGTMSAQYF.

The chain has TRBV5-6 and TRBJ2-3; D ambiguous. Germline V gene lookup returns CDR1 SGHDT and CDR2 YYEEEE. Trimming left V 5 bases short and J 7 bases short, with 14 bases between. This CDR3 is 13 amino acids long. CDR3 nucleotides: TGTGCCAGCAGGCGTACGCCCGACTATACGCAGTATTTT. It translates to CASRRTPDYTQYF.

J is TRBJ1-2 and V is TRBV7-8; 9 bases align to TRBD1. V lost 7 bases, J lost 8 bases, and 8 bases stayed unmatched. Germline lookup yields CDR1 SGHVS and CDR2 FQNEAQ. This CDR3 contains 13 residues. The CDR3 region has the DNA TGTGCCAGCAAGGGCTGGGACAGGGACGGCTACACCTTC. It specifies CASKGWDRDGYTF.

This clonotype turned up a few times. The chain recombines TRBV20-1 with TRBJ1-1, with D unresolved. This CDR3 is 16 amino acids long. V dropped 1 base and J dropped 0 bases, with 15 bases sitting between them. The germline V gene encodes CDR1 DFQATT and CDR2 SNEGSKA (reference sequence). CDR3 in amino acids: CSARGDVGDMNTEAFF. The CDR3 bases are TGCAGTGCTAGAGGGGATGTTGGAGACATGAACACTGAAGCTTTCTTT.

In this sample, this clonotype turned up a few times. The chain joins TRBV29-1 to TRBJ2-1; TRBD1 is a possible D gene (5 bases). Trimming cost V 7 bases and J 5 bases, with 21 bases left between them. Germline lookup yields CDR1 SQVTM and CDR2 ANQGSEA. The CDR3 spans 15 residues. The CDR3 loop reads CSAARQGPPNNEQFF. CDR3 coding DNA: TGCAGCGCGGCTCGGCAGGGCCCCCCAAACAATGAGCAGTTCTTC.

The chain joins TRBV5-1 to TRBJ2-7, with a tentative D call TRBD2 (5 bases). The germline V gene has CDR1 SGHRS and CDR2 YFSETQ. V was shortened by 2 bases and J by 3 bases, with 9 bases between the two germline ends. The CDR3 sequence is 13 residues long. CDR3 protein: CASSFERHYEQYF. The CDR3 DNA is TGCGCCAGCAGCTTCGAGCGGCACTACGAGCAGTACTTC.

On this clonotype: This sequence may be a read error, since a much larger clone differs from it by one base. The DNA for the CDR3 is TGTGCCAGCAGTGTTAGAACTAGCGGGTACGAGCAGTACTTC. As protein: CASSVRTSGYEQYF. The V gene is TRBV27, the J gene TRBJ2-5, with 9 bases that match TRBD2. With the DNA end fitting TRBJ2-7 better, the J assignment may be wrong. This CDR3 comprises 14 residues. From germline, CDR1 is MNHEY and CDR2 SMNVEV (reference sequence).

The count of this clonotype is one. This rearrangement joins TRBV20-1 to TRBJ1-6, with unresolved D. The V gene lost 3 bases and the J gene lost 8 bases, with 17 bases spanning the gap. The CDR3 consists of 15 residues. Germline CDR1 reads DFQATT; CDR2 reads SNEGSKA (reference sequence). CDR3 bases: TGCAGTGCTAGTTGGGAGGGTTATGGTGATTCACCCCTCCACTTT. It is translated as CSASWEGYGDSPLHF.

V is TRBV20-1 and J is TRBJ2-7; 12 bases match TRBD2. Germline assignment: CDR1 DFQATT and CDR2 SNEGSKA (reference sequence). The CDR3 spans 16 residues. V shed 1 base, J shed 3 bases, and the junction held 7 bases outside the gene matches. As DNA, the CDR3 is TGCAGTGCTAGAGCTCCCCCGACTAGCGGGAGCTACGAGCAGTACTTC. It specifies CSARAPPTSGSYEQYF.

The chain employs TRBV20-1 and TRBJ1-2, with D possibly TRBD1 on 5 matching bases. The CDR3 consists of 12 residues. Deletions cut 3 bases from V and 4 bases from J, with 9 bases between. Germline assignment: CDR1 DFQATT and CDR2 SNEGSKA (reference sequence). The DNA of the CDR3 is TGCAGTGCTAGTGACAGTTCCTATGGCTACACCTTC. Encoded protein: CSASDSSYGYTF.

The J gene is TRBJ2-4, the V gene TRBV7-2, with 7 positions matching TRBD1. The CDR3 covers 15 residues. Per the germline V gene, CDR1 is SGHTA and CDR2 is FQGNSA. After removal of 8 bases from V and 3 bases from J, the junction contained 10 bases not matched to a gene. The CDR3 loop reads CASLEGGRVKNIQYF. The CDR3 region has the DNA TGTGCCAGCTTAGAAGGGGGCCGGGTCAAAAACATTCAGTACTTC.